This TCR beta chain was sequenced for a study of T cell responses to AZD1222 COVID-19 vaccine. Study background: Recipients boosted at about 4 weeks or about 12 weeks are pooled.

Regarding this clone: Its antigen remains unknown.

TCRdb's copy holds only in-frame clones and misses some; the assay was immunoSEQ multiplex PCR. This table has 95,000 to 130,000 clones, around 88% appearing once. Points from the study as a whole: The donor group comprised mostly white British people and more females; the analysis possibly underestimated clonal diversity. Seropositive AZD1222 recipients at baseline numbered only five to seven. Vaccine-related CD4 TCRs covered spike, predominating at 160-218 and 743-854.

The V end lost 1 base, the J end lost 4 bases, and 5 bases lay between the germline ends. Per the germline V gene, CDR1 is LGHDT and CDR2 is YNNKEL (reference sequence). The CDR3 spans 13 residues. This sample comprised peripheral blood, obtained on day 0 of AZD1222 vaccination. The sequence was obtained from an adult in good health. The chain joins TRBV3-1 (or the pseudogene TRBV3-2) to TRBJ1-5, with D unresolved. CDR3 DNA sequence: TGTGCCAGCAGCCAAGGCCCAAATCAGCCCCAGCATTTT. It yields the protein CASSQGPNQPQHF.